The source of this T cell receptor (beta chain) is a study of cytomegalovirus exposure and HLA in healthy donors. Study observations and caveats: A later analysis by the authors found several of the most significant clusters apparently linked to common viral pathogens. According to an earlier analysis, most TCR beta V segments yielded productive rearrangements about 87% or about 30% of the time. A later analysis found TCR association rates differed by HLA locus, highest for DRB1 and lowest for HLA-C.

60 Vbeta and 13 Jbeta primers were used in PCR. Repertoires were generated with immunoSEQ multiplex PCR, while TCRdb's copy carries only in-frame clones and drops some. The profile covers 200,000 to 250,000 clones, with approximately 90% appearing a single time and around 1% taken by the ten largest. In the case of this clone: What it recognizes is unknown.

The receptor's source is a woman younger than 30 in good health and CMV-seronegative. The sequenced sample consisted of PBMCs.

The CDR3 region has the DNA TGTGCCAGCAGCCCGGACAGGGTTGGTCAGGAGACCCAGTACTTC. The encoded protein is CASSPDRVGQETQYF. The rearrangement uses TRBV14 and TRBJ2-5, with 8 bases that match TRBD1. The CDR3 sequence is 15 residues long. Germline assignment: CDR1 SGHDN and CDR2 FVKESK. V lost 4 bases and J lost 5; bases outside the gene matches: 9.